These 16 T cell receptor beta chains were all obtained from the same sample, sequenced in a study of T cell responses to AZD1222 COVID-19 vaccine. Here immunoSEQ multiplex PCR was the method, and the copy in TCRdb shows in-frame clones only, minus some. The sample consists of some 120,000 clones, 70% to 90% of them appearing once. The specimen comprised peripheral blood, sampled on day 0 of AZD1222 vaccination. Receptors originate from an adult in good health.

CDR3 loop: CASSSPEGGLTESIYGYTF. DNA for the CDR3: TGTGCCAGCTCCTCTCCAGAGGGGGGCTTGACCGAAAGTATATATGGCTACACCTTC. The J gene is TRBJ1-2, the V gene TRBV28, with TRBD1 as a possible D gene (6 bases). The CDR3 is 19 residues long. Germline-derived CDR1 and CDR2 are MDHEN and SYDVKM. Deletions cut 8 bases from V and 5 bases from J, with 33 bases between.

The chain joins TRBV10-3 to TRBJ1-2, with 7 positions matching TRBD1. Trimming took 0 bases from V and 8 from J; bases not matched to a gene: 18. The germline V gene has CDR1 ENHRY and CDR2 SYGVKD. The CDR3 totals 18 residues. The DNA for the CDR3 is TGTGCCATCAGTGAGTCGAATCGGGCAGGGGGAAGCTTGAAGGGCTACACCTTC. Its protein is CAISESNRAGGSLKGYTF.

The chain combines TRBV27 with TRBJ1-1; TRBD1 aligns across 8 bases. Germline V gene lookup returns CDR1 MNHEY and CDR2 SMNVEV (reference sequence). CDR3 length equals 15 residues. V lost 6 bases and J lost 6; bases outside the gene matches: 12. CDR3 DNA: TGTGCCAGCAGGCGTCTGGGACAGGCTTTCCCTGAAGCTTTCTTT. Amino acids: CASRRLGQAFPEAFF.

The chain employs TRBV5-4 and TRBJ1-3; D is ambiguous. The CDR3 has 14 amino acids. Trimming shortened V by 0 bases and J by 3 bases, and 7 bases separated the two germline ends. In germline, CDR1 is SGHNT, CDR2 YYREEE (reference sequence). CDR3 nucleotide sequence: TGTGCCAGCAGCTTGGACACGCTTGGAAACACCATATATTTT. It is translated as CASSLDTLGNTIYF.

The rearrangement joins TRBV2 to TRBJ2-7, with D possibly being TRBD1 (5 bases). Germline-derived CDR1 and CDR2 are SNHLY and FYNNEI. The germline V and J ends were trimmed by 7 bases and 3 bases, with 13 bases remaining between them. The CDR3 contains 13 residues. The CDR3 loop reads CASTPGRDYEQYF. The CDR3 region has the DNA TGTGCCAGCACCCCAGGCAGGGACTACGAGCAGTACTTC.

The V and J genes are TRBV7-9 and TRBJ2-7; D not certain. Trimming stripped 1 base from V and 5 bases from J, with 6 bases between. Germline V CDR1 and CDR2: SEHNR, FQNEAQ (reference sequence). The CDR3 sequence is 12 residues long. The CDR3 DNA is TGTGCCAGCAGCTTAGAGACGGACGAGCAGTACTTC. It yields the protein CASSLETDEQYF.

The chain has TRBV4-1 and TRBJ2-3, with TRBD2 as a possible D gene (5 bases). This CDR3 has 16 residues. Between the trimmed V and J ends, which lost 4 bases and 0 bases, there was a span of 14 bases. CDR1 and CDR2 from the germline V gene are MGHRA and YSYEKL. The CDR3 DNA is TGCGCCAGCAGCCTTCTCCCAGCGGAGAGCACAGATACGCAGTATTTT. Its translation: CASSLLPAESTDTQYF.

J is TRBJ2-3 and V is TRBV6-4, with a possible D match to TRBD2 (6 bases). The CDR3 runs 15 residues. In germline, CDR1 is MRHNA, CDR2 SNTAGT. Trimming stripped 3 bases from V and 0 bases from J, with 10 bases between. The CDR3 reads CASSESGLSTDTQYF. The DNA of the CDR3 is TGTGCCAGCAGTGAAAGCGGGCTAAGCACAGATACGCAGTATTTT.

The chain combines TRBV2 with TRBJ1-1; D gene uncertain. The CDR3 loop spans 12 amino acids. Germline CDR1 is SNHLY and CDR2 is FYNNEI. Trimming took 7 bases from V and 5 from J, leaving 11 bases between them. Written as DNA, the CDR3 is TGTGCCAGCAATGTCAGGCTTACTGAAGCTTTCTTT. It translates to CASNVRLTEAFF.

The CDR3 reads CASSVSDRANYGYTF. In nucleotides, the CDR3 is TGTGCCAGCAGCGTCTCCGACAGGGCTAACTATGGCTACACCTTC. The V and J genes are TRBV2 and TRBJ1-2, with 7 bases that match TRBD1. The V segment lost 6 bases and the J segment 0 bases; nucleotides outside the gene matches: 7. CDR1 is SNHLY and CDR2 is FYNNEI in the germline V gene. CDR3 length equals 15 residues.

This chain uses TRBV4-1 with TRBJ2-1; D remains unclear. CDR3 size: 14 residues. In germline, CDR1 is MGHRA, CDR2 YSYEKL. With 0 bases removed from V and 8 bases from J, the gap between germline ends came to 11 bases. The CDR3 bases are TGCGCCAGCAGCCAAGATAGGAACCGAGATGAGCAGTTCTTC. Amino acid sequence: CASSQDRNRDEQFF.

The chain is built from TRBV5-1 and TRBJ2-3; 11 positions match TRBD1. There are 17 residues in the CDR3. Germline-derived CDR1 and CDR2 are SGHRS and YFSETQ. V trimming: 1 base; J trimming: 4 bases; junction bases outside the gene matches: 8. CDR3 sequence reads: CASSLIGSGQGADTQYF. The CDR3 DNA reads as TGCGCCAGCAGCTTGATTGGCTCGGGACAGGGGGCAGATACGCAGTATTTT.

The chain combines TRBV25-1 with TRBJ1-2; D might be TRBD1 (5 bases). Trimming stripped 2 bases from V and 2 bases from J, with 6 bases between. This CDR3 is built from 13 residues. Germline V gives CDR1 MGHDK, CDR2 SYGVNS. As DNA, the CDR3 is TGTGCCAGCAGTGAACAGGGAAACTATGGCTACACCTTC. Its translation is CASSEQGNYGYTF.

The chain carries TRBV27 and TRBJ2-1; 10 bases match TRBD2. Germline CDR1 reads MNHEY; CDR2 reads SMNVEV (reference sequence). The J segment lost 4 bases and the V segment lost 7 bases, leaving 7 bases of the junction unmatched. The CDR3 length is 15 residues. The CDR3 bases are TGTGCCAGCACTCCTAGCGGGAGTATGTACAATGAGCAGTTCTTC. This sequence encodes CASTPSGSMYNEQFF.

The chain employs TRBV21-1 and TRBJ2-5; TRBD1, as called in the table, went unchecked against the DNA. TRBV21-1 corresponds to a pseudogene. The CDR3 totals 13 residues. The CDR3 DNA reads TGTGCCAGCAGCACCCGACAGGAAGAGACCCAGTACTTC. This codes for CASSTRQEETQYF.

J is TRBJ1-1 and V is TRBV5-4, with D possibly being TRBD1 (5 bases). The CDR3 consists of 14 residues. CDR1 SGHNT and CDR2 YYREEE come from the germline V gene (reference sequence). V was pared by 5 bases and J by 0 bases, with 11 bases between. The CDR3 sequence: CASRPDRMNTEAFF. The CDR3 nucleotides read TGTGCCAGCAGACCCGACAGAATGAACACTGAAGCTTTCTTT.